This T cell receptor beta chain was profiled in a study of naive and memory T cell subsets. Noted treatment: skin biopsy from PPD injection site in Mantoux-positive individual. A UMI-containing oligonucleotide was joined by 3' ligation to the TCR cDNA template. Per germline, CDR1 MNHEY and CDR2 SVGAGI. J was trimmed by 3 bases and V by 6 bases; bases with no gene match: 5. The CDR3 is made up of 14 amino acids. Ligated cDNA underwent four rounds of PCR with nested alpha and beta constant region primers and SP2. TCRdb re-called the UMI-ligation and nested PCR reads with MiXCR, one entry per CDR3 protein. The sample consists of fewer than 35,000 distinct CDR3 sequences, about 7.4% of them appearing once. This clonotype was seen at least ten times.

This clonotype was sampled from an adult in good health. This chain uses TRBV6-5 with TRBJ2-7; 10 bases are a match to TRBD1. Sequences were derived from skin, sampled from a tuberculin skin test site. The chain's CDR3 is CASRVGQGVYEQYF. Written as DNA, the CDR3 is TGTGCCAGCAGGGTCGGACAGGGGGTCTACGAGCAGTACTTC.